This T cell receptor (beta chain) was sequenced during a study of T-cell memory formation after mild COVID-19. Trimming cost V 8 bases and J 4 bases, with 16 bases left between them. The CDR3 runs to 14 residues. CDR1 and CDR2 (germline): SGDLS, YYNGEE. TCRdb itself ran the 5' RACE reads through MiXCR, one entry per CDR3 protein. The table has approximately 190,000 distinct CDR3 sequences, around 17% seen once. General study results and limits: Prior to infection, memory already included some responding clones, suggesting cross-reactive memory joined. Shrinking CD4+ clones resided mostly in CM and EM, and CD8+ ones in EMRA.

This clonotype was recorded at least ten times. Its antigen is undetermined. The specimen sequenced was PBMCs or a T cell subset sorted from them (not recorded which). The receptor was derived from an adult woman who had mild COVID-19 (a few samples of this study predate the infection). Cell type and time point are not known. This rearrangement joins TRBV9 to TRBJ2-1, with D hard to call. This CDR3 is CARRPRLLYNEQFF. DNA for the CDR3: TGTGCCAGACGACCCCGCCTCCTTTACAATGAGCAGTTCTTC.